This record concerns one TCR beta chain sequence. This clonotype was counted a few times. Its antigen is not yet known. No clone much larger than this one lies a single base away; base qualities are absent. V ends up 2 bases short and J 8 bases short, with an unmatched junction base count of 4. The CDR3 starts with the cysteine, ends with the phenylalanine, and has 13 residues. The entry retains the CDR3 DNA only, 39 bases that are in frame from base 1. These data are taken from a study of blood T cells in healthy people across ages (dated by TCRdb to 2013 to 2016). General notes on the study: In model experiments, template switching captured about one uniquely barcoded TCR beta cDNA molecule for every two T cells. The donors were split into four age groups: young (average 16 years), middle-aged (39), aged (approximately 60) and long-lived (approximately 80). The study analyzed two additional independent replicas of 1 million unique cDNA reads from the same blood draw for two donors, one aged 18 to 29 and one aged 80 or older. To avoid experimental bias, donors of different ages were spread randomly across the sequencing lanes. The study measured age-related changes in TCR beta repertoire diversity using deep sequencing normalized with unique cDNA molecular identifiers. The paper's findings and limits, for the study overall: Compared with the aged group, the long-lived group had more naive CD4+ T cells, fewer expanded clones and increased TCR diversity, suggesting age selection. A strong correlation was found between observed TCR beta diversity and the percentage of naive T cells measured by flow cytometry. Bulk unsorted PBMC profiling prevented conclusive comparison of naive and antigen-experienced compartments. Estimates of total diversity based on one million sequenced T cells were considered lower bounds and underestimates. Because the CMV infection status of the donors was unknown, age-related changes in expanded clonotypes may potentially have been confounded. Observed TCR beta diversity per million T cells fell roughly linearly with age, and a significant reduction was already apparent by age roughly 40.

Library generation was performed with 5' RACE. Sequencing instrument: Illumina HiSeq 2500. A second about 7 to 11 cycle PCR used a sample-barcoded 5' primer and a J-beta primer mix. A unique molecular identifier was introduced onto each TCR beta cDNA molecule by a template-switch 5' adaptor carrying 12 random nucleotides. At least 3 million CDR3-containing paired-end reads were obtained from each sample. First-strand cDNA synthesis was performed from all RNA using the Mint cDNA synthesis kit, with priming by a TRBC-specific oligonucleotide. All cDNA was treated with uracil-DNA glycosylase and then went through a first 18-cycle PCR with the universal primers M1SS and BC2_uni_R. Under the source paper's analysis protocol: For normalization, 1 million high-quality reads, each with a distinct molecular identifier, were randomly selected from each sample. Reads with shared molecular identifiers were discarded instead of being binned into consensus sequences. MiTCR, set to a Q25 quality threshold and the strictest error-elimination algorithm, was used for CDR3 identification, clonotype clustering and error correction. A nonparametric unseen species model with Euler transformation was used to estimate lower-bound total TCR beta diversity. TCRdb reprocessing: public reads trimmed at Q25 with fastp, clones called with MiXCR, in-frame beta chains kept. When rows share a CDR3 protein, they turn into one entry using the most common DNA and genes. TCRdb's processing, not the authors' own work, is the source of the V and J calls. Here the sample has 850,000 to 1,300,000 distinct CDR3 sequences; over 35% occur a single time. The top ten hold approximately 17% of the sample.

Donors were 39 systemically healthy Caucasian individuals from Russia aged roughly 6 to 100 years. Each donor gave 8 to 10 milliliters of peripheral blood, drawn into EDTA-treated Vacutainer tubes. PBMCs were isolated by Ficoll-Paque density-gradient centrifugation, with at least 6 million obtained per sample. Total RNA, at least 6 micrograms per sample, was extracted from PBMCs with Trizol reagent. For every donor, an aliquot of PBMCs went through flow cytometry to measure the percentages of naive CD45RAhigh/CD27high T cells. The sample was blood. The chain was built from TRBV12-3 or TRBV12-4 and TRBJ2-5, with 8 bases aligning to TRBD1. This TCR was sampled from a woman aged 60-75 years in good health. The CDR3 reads CASSLLDRGTQYF. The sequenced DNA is TGTGCCAGCAGTTTACTCGACAGGGGAACCCAGTACTTC.